A single sample is the source of the 28 T cell receptor beta chains below, sequenced in a study of blood T cell repertoires in COVID-19. Using immunoSEQ multiplex PCR, the repertoire was profiled, and TCRdb retains in-frame clones only, with some absent. The sample includes 75,000 to 100,000 clones, 82% of them seen just once. Sequencing input: peripheral blood. All receptors derive from a man aged 45 to 65 with active or convalescent COVID-19.

This clone was seen many times. V is TRBV18 and J is TRBJ2-5, with a weak D call TRBD2 (6 bases). The germline V and J ends were trimmed by 1 base and 3 bases, with 6 bases remaining between them. Germline CDR1 KGHSH, CDR2 LQKENI. There are 13 residues in the CDR3. DNA for the CDR3: TGTGCCAGCTCACCACGACTAGAAGAGACCCAGTACTTC. Protein product: CASSPRLEETQYF.

The chain combines TRBV5-1 with TRBJ2-2; 7 bases align to TRBD1. V trimming: 4 bases; J trimming: 0 bases; junction bases outside the gene matches: 3. The CDR3 is 15 amino acids. From germline, CDR1 is SGHRS and CDR2 YFSETQ. CDR3 protein: CASSVGTANTGELFF. The CDR3 nucleotides are TGCGCCAGCAGCGTTGGGACAGCGAACACCGGGGAGCTGTTTTTT. The full variable domain, rest sourced from reference TRBV5-1 and TRBJ2-2, is KAGVTQTPRYLIKTRGQQVTLSCSPISGHRSVSWYQQTPGQGLQFLFEYFSETQRNKGNFPGRFSGRQFSNSRSEMNVSTLELGDSALYLCASSVGTANTGELFFGEGSRLTVL.

This clone came up once. The chain joins TRBV5-5 to TRBJ2-5; a weak D match, TRBD1 (6 bases). Germline CDR1 SGHKS, CDR2 YYEKEE (reference sequence). V was cut by 6 bases and J by 4 bases, with 13 bases left in between. This CDR3 is built from 13 residues. This CDR3 reads CASTLQGRETQYF. The DNA of the CDR3 is TGTGCCAGCACCCTACAGGGCCGAGAGACCCAGTACTTC.

V gene TRBV5-5 combines with J gene TRBJ2-5, with 9 positions matching TRBD1. CDR3 length equals 15 residues. In germline, CDR1 is SGHKS, CDR2 YYEKEE (reference sequence). V lost 3 bases, J lost 4 bases, and 7 bases stayed unmatched. CDR3 bases: TGTGCCAGCAGCTCCCCGGGGACAGGGCGAGAGACCCAGTACTTC. Its translation is CASSSPGTGRETQYF. The full variable domain, completed using reference TRBV5-5 and TRBJ2-5, is DAGVTQSPTHLIKTRGQQVTLRCSPISGHKSVSWYQQVLGQGPQFIFQYYEKEERGRGNFPDRFSARQFPNYSSELNVNALLLGDSALYLCASSSPGTGRETQYFGPGTRLLVL.

The chain joins TRBV5-1 to TRBJ2-3, with 9 bases matching TRBD1. V shed 0 bases and J 6 bases; nucleotides not matched to a gene: 8. The CDR3 consists of 16 residues. Germline lookup yields CDR1 SGHRS and CDR2 YFSETQ. The CDR3 protein is CASSLGRNRGRDTQYF. The CDR3 bases are TGCGCCAGCAGCTTGGGGCGCAACAGGGGGCGGGATACGCAGTATTTT.

V gene TRBV2 combines with J gene TRBJ1-5; TRBD1 matches 9 bases. This CDR3 region has 14 residues. The ends lost 4 bases at V and 2 bases at J; junction bases unmatched: 0. Germline V gene sequence: CDR1 SNHLY, CDR2 FYNNEI. CDR3 sequence (DNA): TGTGCCAGCAGTGGACAGGGGGGCAATCAGCCCCAGCATTTT. It yields the protein CASSGQGGNQPQHF.

The chain carries TRBV6-5 and TRBJ2-7; 8 bases agree with TRBD1. The V and J ends lost 0 bases and 3 bases, in that order; junction bases with no gene match: 4. The CDR3 spans 15 residues. CDR1 is MNHEY, CDR2 SVGAGI, per germline. The CDR3 DNA reads TGTGCCAGCAGTTACTCGGCAGGGGGCAGCTACGAGCAGTACGTC. It codes for CASSYSAGGSYEQYV.

The chain combines TRBV24-1 with TRBJ1-2, with a tentative D call TRBD1 (5 bases). Germline loops: CDR1 KGHDR, CDR2 SFDVKD. The CDR3 spans 15 residues. Trimming removed 2 bases at V and 4 bases at J, with 13 bases between. The DNA for the CDR3 is TGTGCCACCAGTGATTCCCGTGGGGCAACCTATGGCTACACCTTC. Its translation: CATSDSRGATYGYTF.

The chain recombines TRBV10-3 with TRBJ1-2, with D unresolved. The CDR3 runs 14 residues. CDR1 is ENHRY and CDR2 is SYGVKD in the germline V gene. Trimming removed 3 bases from V and 2 bases from J, with 10 bases in between. CDR3 sequence: CAISDPGTNYGYTF. The CDR3 coding sequence is TGTGCCATCAGTGACCCAGGAACGAACTATGGCTACACCTTC.

The J gene is TRBJ1-6, the V gene TRBV7-8, with TRBD1 matching over 9 bases. The junction had 9 bases not matched to a gene; V was cut back by 5 bases and J by 10 bases. CDR1 SGHVS and CDR2 FQNEAQ come from the germline V gene. The CDR3 sequence is 15 residues long. The CDR3 protein is CASSPTQGAGSPLHF. The CDR3 DNA is TGTGCCAGCAGCCCCACACAGGGGGCAGGGTCACCCCTCCACTTT.

This chain links TRBV5-1 with TRBJ2-5; possibly TRBD2 for D (5 bases). CDR3 length: 13 residues. Germline CDR1 SGHRS, CDR2 YFSETQ. Trimming took off 1 base at V and 3 bases at J, with 7 bases between the two ends. The CDR3 DNA is TGCGCCAGCAGCTTGACGGGGAAAGAGACCCAGTACTTC. This sequence encodes CASSLTGKETQYF. Combining the CDR3 with reference TRBV5-1 and TRBJ2-5 gives the whole variable domain KAGVTQTPRYLIKTRGQQVTLSCSPISGHRSVSWYQQTPGQGLQFLFEYFSETQRNKGNFPGRFSGRQFSNSRSEMNVSTLELGDSALYLCASSLTGKETQYFGPGTRLLVL.

The V call is TRBV5-6, the J call TRBJ1-5; possible D gene TRBD1, 6 bases. V was clipped by 4 bases and J by 3 bases, with 11 bases between them. This CDR3 contains 14 residues. CDR1 and CDR2 (germline): SGHDT, YYEEEE. The DNA of the CDR3 is TGTGCCAGCAGCCGAACAGGGATCAATCAGCCCCAGCATTTT. Its protein is CASSRTGINQPQHF. Using reference TRBV5-6 and TRBJ1-5 for the parts outside the CDR3, the full variable domain is DAGVTQSPTHLIKTRGQQVTLRCSPKSGHDTVSWYQQALGQGPQFIFQYYEEEERQRGNFPDRFSGHQFPNYSSELNVNALLLGDSALYLCASSRTGINQPQHFGDGTRLSIL.

V gene TRBV5-6 combines with J gene TRBJ1-1; D ambiguous. This CDR3 contains 15 residues. V lost 3 bases and J lost 0, with 12 bases in between. From germline, CDR1 is SGHDT and CDR2 YYEEEE. The CDR3 DNA follows: TGTGCCAGCAGCTCACCGATTCAGATGAACACTGAAGCTTTCTTT. Amino acid sequence: CASSSPIQMNTEAFF.

The chain couples TRBV7-8 to TRBJ2-5; 9 bases are a match to TRBD1. The CDR3 is 13 amino acids. After removal of 1 base from V and 13 bases from J, the junction contained 7 bases not matched to a gene. Germline V gene sequence: CDR1 SGHVS, CDR2 FQNEAQ. The CDR3 sequence: CASSLGWDREVYF. CDR3 in DNA: TGTGCCAGCAGCTTAGGATGGGACAGGGAGGTGTACTTC.

The chain links TRBV18 to TRBJ2-3; D might be TRBD1 (6 bases). The length of the CDR3 is 13 residues. Trimming pared 4 bases from V and 5 bases from J, leaving 10 bases between. Germline CDR1 KGHSH, CDR2 LQKENI. Here the CDR3 reads CASSRTVLDTQYF. In nucleotides, the CDR3 is TGTGCCAGCTCACGGACAGTTTTAGATACGCAGTATTTT.

J is TRBJ1-1 and V is TRBV5-1; tentatively, D is TRBD1 (5 bases). Trimming stripped 3 bases from V and 5 bases from J, with 11 bases between. CDR3 length: 13 amino acids. The germline V gene has CDR1 SGHRS and CDR2 YFSETQ. The CDR3 loop is CASSWLEGTEAFF. The CDR3 bases are TGCGCCAGCAGCTGGCTGGAGGGGACTGAAGCTTTCTTT.

V usage is TRBV6-6 and J usage is TRBJ1-2, with 8 bases fitting TRBD1. This CDR3 is built from 15 residues. From germline, CDR1 is MNHNY and CDR2 SVGAGI (reference sequence). The junction had 8 bases not matched to a gene; V was cut back by 0 bases and J by 8 bases. CDR3 sequence (DNA): TGTGCCAGCAGTTACTCTCGGGGACAGGTGGCAGGCTACACCTTC. It codes for CASSYSRGQVAGYTF.

The J gene is TRBJ1-5, the V gene TRBV6-5; D is ambiguous. This CDR3 contains 13 residues. Germline CDR1 MNHEY, CDR2 SVGAGI. Deletions cut 0 bases from V and 5 bases from J, with 5 bases between. CDR3 in DNA: TGTGCCAGCAGTTACTCGAGCGATCAGCCCCAGCATTTT. Protein product: CASSYSSDQPQHF.

The gene calls are TRBV27 and TRBJ2-3; TRBD1 agrees at 8 bases. Trimming cost V 8 bases and J 2 bases; bases outside gene matches: 6. CDR3 size: 14 residues. Germline-derived CDR1 and CDR2 are MNHEY and SMNVEV (reference sequence). The chain's CDR3 is CASAQTGVTDTQYF. CDR3 coding DNA: TGTGCCAGCGCTCAGACAGGGGTCACAGATACGCAGTATTTT.

This chain connects TRBV5-1 to TRBJ1-2, with a tentative D call TRBD1 (6 bases). The CDR3 runs 13 residues. Germline V CDR1 and CDR2: SGHRS, YFSETQ. Trimming took 0 bases from V and 8 from J, leaving 11 bases between them. CDR3 nucleotide sequence: TGCGCCAGCAGCTTGGACAGGGTGGAGGGCTACACCTTC. Translated: CASSLDRVEGYTF.

This chain links TRBV5-1 with TRBJ2-3; 8 bases match TRBD1. Looked up from germline, CDR1 is SGHRS and CDR2 is YFSETQ. V lost 3 bases to trimming and J lost 3 bases; unmatched junction nucleotides: 3. CDR3 length: 14 residues. The CDR3 DNA is TGCGCCAGCAGCTCAGGGGGCGCAACAGATACGCAGTATTTT. The encoded protein is CASSSGGATDTQYF.

The J gene is TRBJ2-7, the V gene TRBV27; 10 bases match TRBD1. V lost 4 bases, J lost 4 bases, and 7 bases stayed unmatched. The CDR3 covers 15 residues. From germline, CDR1 is MNHEY and CDR2 SMNVEV (reference sequence). In DNA form, the CDR3 reads TGTGCCAGCAGTTCGGGACAGGGGAAGGGGTACGAGCAGTACTTC. Translating gives CASSSGQGKGYEQYF.

The chain links TRBV7-9 to TRBJ1-2; D not resolved. The CDR3 sequence is 13 residues long. Trimming left V 0 bases short and J 4 bases short, with 6 bases between. Per germline, CDR1 SEHNR and CDR2 FQNEAQ (reference sequence). CDR3 loop: CASSLAAAYGYTF. The DNA for the CDR3 is TGTGCCAGCAGCTTAGCGGCGGCCTATGGCTACACCTTC.

The rearrangement uses TRBV28 and TRBJ1-2; the match to TRBD1 covers 7 bases. The V gene's germline CDR1 is MDHEN and CDR2 SYDVKM. There are 13 residues in the CDR3. J was trimmed by 8 bases and V by 7 bases; bases with no gene match: 10. CDR3 residues: CASTSRQGEGYTF. The CDR3 coding sequence is TGTGCCAGCACCTCCCGACAGGGAGAGGGCTACACCTTC.

The rearrangement links TRBV3-1 (or the pseudogene TRBV3-2) to TRBJ1-2; 8 bases are a match to TRBD1. Germline loops: CDR1 LGHDT, CDR2 YNNKEL (reference sequence). The CDR3 spans 17 residues. The V segment lost 0 bases and the J segment 2 bases; nucleotides outside the gene matches: 8. The CDR3 nucleotides read TGTGCCAGCAGCCAAGATGGAGGGGACAGGCCGAACTATGGCTACACCTTC. It codes for CASSQDGGDRPNYGYTF.

The chain recombines TRBV9 with TRBJ2-2; 12 bases align to TRBD1. The germline V gene encodes CDR1 SGDLS and CDR2 YYNGEE. The trim removed 3 bases at V and 5 bases at J, leaving 5 bases unmatched. The CDR3 is 16 amino acids. CDR3: CASSEGQGAGTGELFF. DNA of the CDR3: TGTGCCAGCAGCGAGGGACAGGGGGCAGGAACCGGGGAGCTGTTTTTT.

The chain has TRBV6-2 or TRBV6-3 and TRBJ1-5; the match to TRBD1 covers 8 bases. With 2 bases clipped from V and 7 bases from J, the junction kept 7 bases outside the gene matches. This CDR3 contains 15 residues. The V gene's germline CDR1 is MNHEY and CDR2 SVGEGT. The CDR3 DNA sequence: TGTGCCAGCAGTTACGCGACAGGGGTTTGGCAGCCCCAGCATTTT. Translated: CASSYATGVWQPQHF.

This chain uses TRBV18 with TRBJ2-7; 9 nucleotides align to TRBD1. The V and J ends lost 4 bases and 5 bases, in that order; junction bases with no gene match: 9. Germline assignment: CDR1 KGHSH and CDR2 LQKENI. The CDR3 runs to 15 residues. Here the CDR3 DNA reads TGTGCCAGCTCACTCCGGGACAGGGATGCCGACGAGCAGTACTTC. It yields the protein CASSLRDRDADEQYF.